This entry lists 20 T cell receptor beta chains sequenced from one sample in a study of early T cells in non-severe SARS-CoV-2 infection (dated by TCRdb to about 2021). The library relied on 5' RACE. TCRdb names NextSeq 500 as the instrument used. The public reads were quality trimmed at Q25 with fastp and then assembled into clones with MiXCR by TCRdb, keeping productive beta chains. CDR3 protein sequences are deduplicated, and each keeps its most common genes and DNA. This sample comprises roughly 72,000 distinct CDR3 sequences, around 13% of them detected only once. Around 1.1% of the sample rests with the top ten. The sequencing input was whole blood. These receptors were obtained from an adult who was a healthcare worker with PCR-confirmed SARS-CoV-2 infection or an uninfected control (not recorded which).

CDR3: CASSEAIQGGTEAFF. CDR3 DNA sequence: TGTGCCAGCAGTGAAGCGATTCAGGGAGGTACTGAAGCTTTCTTT. The rearrangement joins TRBV2 to TRBJ1-1; tentatively, D is TRBD1 (5 bases). Trimming shortened V by 0 bases and J by 5 bases, and 13 bases separated the two germline ends. In germline, CDR1 is SNHLY, CDR2 FYNNEI. CDR3 size: 15 residues.

The V gene is TRBV24-1, the J gene TRBJ2-2; 13 bases match TRBD2. Germline CDR1 reads KGHDR; CDR2 reads SFDVKD. V was clipped by 2 bases and J by 5 bases; unmatched bases: 7. This CDR3 is 18 amino acids long. The CDR3 spells CATSDSRGLAGDTGELFF. The CDR3 region has the DNA TGTGCCACCAGTGATTCGCGCGGACTAGCGGGAGATACCGGGGAGCTGTTTTTT.

The V call is TRBV25-1, the J call TRBJ2-7, with 7 bases that match TRBD2. Germline V gene sequence: CDR1 MGHDK, CDR2 SYGVNS. Trimming cost V 3 bases and J 5 bases; bases outside gene matches: 7. The CDR3 length is 14 residues. The CDR3 nucleotides read TGTGCCAGCAGTGATTTGACTAGCTGGCACGAGCAGTACTTC. Translating it yields CASSDLTSWHEQYF.

This clonotype has a count of ten or more. The gene calls are TRBV3-1 and TRBJ2-1; D unresolved. The germline V gene encodes CDR1 LGHDT and CDR2 YNNKEL (reference sequence). The CDR3 length is 11 residues. Between the trimmed V and J ends, which lost 4 bases and 9 bases, there was a span of 7 bases. The CDR3 region has the DNA TGTGCCAGCAGCCTACTGACTGAGCAGTTCTTC. Protein product: CASSLLTEQFF.

In this sample, this clonotype turned up a few times. J is TRBJ2-7 and V is TRBV7-6; TRBD2 aligns across 8 bases. This CDR3 comprises 15 residues. V lost 0 bases and J lost 4; bases outside the gene matches: 5. Germline V gene data show CDR1 as SGHVS and CDR2 as FNYEAQ. Here the CDR3 DNA reads TGTGCCAGCAGCTTAGCGGATAGCGGGACGTACGAGCAGTACTTC. Amino acid sequence: CASSLADSGTYEQYF.

The chain joins TRBV10-2 to TRBJ2-2; tentatively, D is TRBD1 (6 bases). The ends were cut back, 8 bases at V and 4 bases at J, with 26 bases in the middle. CDR3 size: 18 residues. The germline V gene has CDR1 WSHSY and CDR2 SAAADI. CDR3: CASRGRDNPKEFTGELFF. CDR3 coding DNA: TGCGCCAGCCGGGGAAGGGACAACCCGAAGGAATTCACCGGGGAGCTGTTTTTT.

At least ten counts were recorded for this clonotype. The gene calls are TRBV9 and TRBJ1-4; no clear D gene. CDR3 length equals 15 residues. V was pared by 4 bases and J by 0 bases, with 10 bases between. Germline V CDR1 and CDR2: SGDLS, YYNGEE. CDR3 coding DNA: TGTGCCAGCAGCTCGGACGGTGCAACTAATGAAAAACTGTTTTTT. Its translation is CASSSDGATNEKLFF.

This clonotype has ten or more counts. The chain couples TRBV9 to TRBJ2-5; TRBD2 agrees at 11 bases. Trimming at V came to 0 bases and at J to 3 bases, leaving 1 base not matched to a gene. The CDR3 has 15 amino acids. Germline V gene sequence: CDR1 SGDLS, CDR2 YYNGEE. Here the CDR3 reads CASSVGGLAEETQYF. CDR3 nucleotides: TGTGCCAGCAGCGTAGGGGGACTAGCGGAAGAGACCCAGTACTTC.

This chain joins TRBV12-3 or TRBV12-4 and TRBJ2-7; D uncertain. This CDR3 is 15 amino acids long. V was cut by 0 bases and J by 3 bases, with 12 bases left in between. The CDR3 bases are TGTGCCAGCAGTTTAGCGCCGGATCCCTTCTACGAGCAGTACTTC. Translated, it gives CASSLAPDPFYEQYF.

J is TRBJ1-1 and V is TRBV14, with D unclear. Trimming shortened V by 4 bases and J by 4 bases, and 4 bases separated the two germline ends. Germline CDR1 SGHDN, CDR2 FVKESK. The CDR3 length is 11 residues. CDR3 protein: CASSPITEAFF. The CDR3 DNA sequence: TGTGCCAGCAGCCCCATCACTGAAGCTTTCTTT.

At least ten counts were recorded for this clonotype. V is TRBV2 and J is TRBJ2-1, with D perhaps matching TRBD2 (6 bases). With 7 bases removed from V and 9 bases from J, the gap between germline ends came to 13 bases. The CDR3 is 12 residues long. The germline gives CDR1 SNHLY, CDR2 FYNNEI. CDR3 amino acids: CASMSGRSEQFF. As DNA, the CDR3 is TGTGCCAGCATGAGTGGGAGGTCTGAGCAGTTCTTC. Full variable domain (remainder filled in from reference TRBV2 and TRBJ2-1): EPEVTQTPSHQVTQMGQEVILRCVPISNHLYFYWYRQILGQKVEFLVSFYNNEISEKSEIFDDQFSVERPDGSNFTLKIRSTKLEDSAMYFCASMSGRSEQFFGPGTRLTVL.

In this sample, this clonotype turned up many times. The CDR3 loop is CASSSLAGGQDEQYF. Here the CDR3 DNA reads TGTGCCAGCAGCTCACTAGCGGGAGGGCAGGACGAGCAGTACTTC. J is TRBJ2-7 and V is TRBV7-6; TRBD2 matches 13 bases. J gave up 5 bases and V 4 bases, and 5 bases lay outside the gene matches. Germline values: CDR1 SGHVS, CDR2 FNYEAQ. The length of the CDR3 is 15 residues.

This clonotype was seen repeatedly, ten times or more. V and J are TRBV12-3 or TRBV12-4 and TRBJ2-1; unclear D gene. The V end lost 8 bases, the J end lost 7 bases, and 18 bases lay between the germline ends. This CDR3 spans 14 amino acids. The CDR3 region is CASRLSRSRNEQFF. Written as DNA, the CDR3 is TGTGCCAGCCGCCTTAGCCGCTCGAGAAATGAGCAGTTCTTC.

This clonotype was counted a few times. V is TRBV11-2 and J is TRBJ1-1; D perhaps matches TRBD1 (5 bases). The CDR3 has 14 amino acids. V dropped 3 bases and J dropped 4 bases, with 12 bases sitting between them. CDR1 is SGHAT and CDR2 is FQNNGV in the germline V gene. The CDR3, as DNA: TGTGCCAGCAGCTTCCAGGGAGTGGGCACTGAAGCTTTCTTT. Residues: CASSFQGVGTEAFF.

V usage is TRBV29-1 and J usage is TRBJ2-2; D tentatively reads TRBD1 or TRBD2 (5 bases each). The CDR3 consists of 13 residues. Germline V gene lookup returns CDR1 SQVTM and CDR2 ANQGSEA. V was cut by 5 bases and J by 5 bases, with 12 bases left in between. CDR3 sequence: CSVLVGGTGELFF. Here the CDR3 DNA reads TGCAGCGTTCTTGTTGGGGGTACCGGGGAGCTGTTTTTT.

The V gene is TRBV6-5, the J gene TRBJ1-1; no definite D call. CDR1 and CDR2 (germline): MNHEY, SVGAGI. Trimming shortened V by 0 bases and J by 4 bases, and 15 bases separated the two germline ends. This CDR3 has 16 amino acids. CDR3 sequence reads: CASSYSGEGGRTEAFF. CDR3 nucleotide sequence: TGTGCCAGCAGTTACTCGGGAGAGGGAGGGCGCACTGAAGCTTTCTTT.

V usage is TRBV11-2 and J usage is TRBJ2-2; 8 bases are shared with TRBD1. Germline trimming cut 8 bases from V and 1 base from J; bases unmatched to any gene: 6. This CDR3 is built from 15 residues. The germline gives CDR1 SGHAT, CDR2 FQNNGV. Here the CDR3 reads CASHNRGVNTGELFF. The CDR3 DNA reads as TGTGCCAGCCATAACAGGGGGGTGAACACCGGGGAGCTGTTTTTT.

This clonotype was observed a few times. A read error may account for a junction end that differs from germline. This rearrangement joins TRBV4-2 to TRBJ1-2; D is undetermined. Per germline, CDR1 LGHNA and CDR2 YNFKEQ. The CDR3 is made up of 11 amino acids. The CDR3 bases are TGTGCCAGCAGCCAAGGTTATGTCTACACCTTC. It encodes CASSQGYVYTF.

The chain uses TRBV28 and TRBJ2-4, with D possibly being TRBD2 (6 bases). CDR1 and CDR2 (germline): MDHEN, SYDVKM. The CDR3 totals 17 residues. Trimming shortened V by 6 bases and J by 1 base, and 19 bases separated the two germline ends. CDR3 nucleotide sequence: TGTGCCAGCAGGGGAGGCTCAGCGGGCTTTGCCAAAAACATTCAGTACTTC. It codes for CASRGGSAGFAKNIQYF. The variable domain in full, with the rest retrieved from reference TRBV28 and TRBJ2-4, is DVKVTQSSRYLVKRTGEKVFLECVQDMDHENMFWYRQDPGLGLRLIYFSYDVKMKEKGDIPEGYSVSREKKERFSLILESASTNQTSMYLCASRGGSAGFAKNIQYFGAGTRLSVL.

This clonotype came up a few times. The chain is built from TRBV27 and TRBJ2-1, with 12 bases aligning to TRBD2. V lost 8 bases, J lost 9 bases, and 8 bases stayed unmatched. The CDR3 is 14 residues long. Germline V gene data show CDR1 as MNHEY and CDR2 as SMNVEV (reference sequence). The CDR3 DNA follows: TGTGCCAGCGGACGGACTAGCGGGATCGGTGAGCAGTTCTTC. It encodes CASGRTSGIGEQFF.